A single sample is the source of the 22 T cell receptor beta chains below, sequenced in a study of T cell repertoires in cytomegalovirus infection. Antigens of these TCRs are unknown. MiXCR, applied by TCRdb to the reads, yields one record per CDR3 protein. The data contain some 350,000 distinct CDR3 sequences, roughly 28% of them singletons. Sequenced material: cultured PBMCs, taken from culture after CMV antigen stimulation. The receptors shown here come from a human donor in good health (CMV status not recorded). Some clones in this sample may be carry-over from other donors' samples.

V gene TRBV20-1 combines with J gene TRBJ1-1; 7 bases are shared with TRBD1. The CDR3 loop spans 14 amino acids. CDR1 is DFQATT and CDR2 is SNEGSKA in the germline V gene (reference sequence). Unmatched junction bases numbered 7, after V lost 2 bases and J lost 4 bases. The CDR3 DNA follows: TGCAGTGCTAGACAGGACAGGACCTCCACTGAAGCTTTCTTT. Translating gives CSARQDRTSTEAFF.

At least ten counts were recorded for this clonotype. V is TRBV28 and J is TRBJ1-1; D gene ambiguous. V was cut by 8 bases and J by 0 bases, with 16 bases left in between. CDR3 length equals 15 residues. Germline assignment: CDR1 MDHEN and CDR2 SYDVKM. The CDR3 region is CASPPPDGLNTEAFF. CDR3 sequence (DNA): TGTGCCAGCCCCCCCCCTGACGGGTTGAACACTGAAGCTTTCTTT.

This chain connects TRBV14 to TRBJ1-3; TRBD1 is a possible D gene (6 bases). The CDR3 has 16 residues. V was clipped by 1 base and J by 0 bases, with 10 bases between them. Germline V gene lookup returns CDR1 SGHDN and CDR2 FVKESK. CDR3 bases: TGTGCCAGCAGCCAAGGGATCAGGGGCTCTGGAAACACCATATATTTT. The encoded protein is CASSQGIRGSGNTIYF.

The gene calls are TRBV29-1 and TRBJ2-1, with D possibly being TRBD2 (6 bases). CDR3 length equals 14 residues. Trimming pared 6 bases from V and 3 bases from J, leaving 15 bases between. Germline-derived CDR1 and CDR2 are SQVTM and ANQGSEA. CDR3 sequence (DNA): TGCAGCGTATCCTCTAGCGCTCACTACAATGAGCAGTTCTTC. It is translated as CSVSSSAHYNEQFF.

The rearrangement uses TRBV20-1 and TRBJ2-1, with TRBD2 identical over 8 bases. V was clipped by 3 bases and J by 5 bases; unmatched bases: 9. Germline CDR1 is DFQATT and CDR2 is SNEGSKA (reference sequence). The CDR3 covers 15 residues. In nucleotides, the CDR3 is TGCAGTGCTAGTTTAGCGGGGAGTCTCCACAATGAGCAGTTCTTC. This sequence encodes CSASLAGSLHNEQFF.

The V call is TRBV2, the J call TRBJ1-2; 11 bases fit TRBD1. The CDR3 covers 13 residues. The V gene's germline CDR1 is SNHLY and CDR2 FYNNEI. The J segment lost 4 bases and the V segment lost 6 bases, leaving 1 base of the junction unmatched. DNA for the CDR3: TGTGCCAGCAGGGGGACAGGGGGCTATGGCTACACCTTC. Its protein is CASRGTGGYGYTF.

This clonotype turned up a few times. The chain joins TRBV6-5 to TRBJ1-4; D is uncertain. CDR1 is MNHEY and CDR2 is SVGAGI in the germline V gene. The CDR3 loop spans 16 amino acids. The V end lost 4 bases, the J end lost 5 bases, and 17 bases lay between the germline ends. DNA of the CDR3: TGTGCCAGCAGTTCGCGACGGGGTCAGAGGAATGAAAAACTGTTTTTT. Encoded protein: CASSSRRGQRNEKLFF.

This sequence joins TRBV19 and TRBJ1-4; 8 bases are shared with TRBD1. CDR1 is LNHDA and CDR2 is SQIVND in the germline V gene (reference sequence). This CDR3 is 15 amino acids long. V shed 6 bases, J shed 3 bases, and the junction held 6 bases outside the gene matches. This chain's CDR3 is CASRTTGGANEKLFF. The DNA of the CDR3 is TGTGCCAGTAGGACCACAGGGGGAGCTAATGAAAAACTGTTTTTT. Full variable domain (remainder filled in from reference TRBV19 and TRBJ1-4): DGGITQSPKYLFRKEGQNVTLSCEQNLNHDAMYWYRQDPGQGLRLIYYSQIVNDFQKGDIAEGYSVSREKKESFPLTVTSAQKNPTAFYLCASRTTGGANEKLFFGSGTQLSVL.

This clonotype was seen more than once but under ten times. The CDR3 nucleotides read TGTGCCAGCAGCCAAGAGGCCCCCCGCCAGTTCTTC. It codes for CASSQEAPRQFF. J is TRBJ2-1 and V is TRBV4-2; D ambiguous. V lost 0 bases to trimming and J lost 13 bases, with 10 bases between them. In germline, CDR1 is LGHNA, CDR2 YNFKEQ. The CDR3 covers 12 residues.

The chain is built from TRBV7-9 and TRBJ1-4; possibly TRBD1 for D (6 bases). V was cut by 1 base and J by 4 bases, with 10 bases left in between. The CDR3 sequence is 15 residues long. Germline CDR1 reads SEHNR; CDR2 reads FQNEAQ (reference sequence). The CDR3: CASSLEGGLNEKLFF. The CDR3 coding sequence is TGTGCCAGCAGCTTAGAGGGGGGCCTTAATGAAAAACTGTTTTTT.

This clonotype was picked up a small number of times. The genes are TRBV12-3 or TRBV12-4 and TRBJ2-1, with 12 bases aligning to TRBD2. The CDR3 spans 15 residues. With 3 bases clipped from V and 9 bases from J, the junction kept 6 bases outside the gene matches. CDR3 sequence reads: CASSFLAGGYGEQFF. The CDR3 DNA follows: TGTGCCAGCAGTTTTCTAGCGGGAGGGTACGGTGAGCAGTTCTTC.

This sequence joins TRBV7-4 and TRBJ1-5; possibly TRBD1 for D (6 bases). This CDR3 is 14 amino acids long. V lost 7 bases to trimming and J lost 4 bases, with 14 bases between them. The germline V gene encodes CDR1 SGHVT and CDR2 SQSDAQ. DNA of the CDR3: TGTGCCAGCAACTCCGGGGGCGGAAATCAGCCCCAGCATTTT. It yields the protein CASNSGGGNQPQHF.

Only a few counts were recorded for this clonotype. The CDR3 loop reads CASSRGTANTGELFF. CDR3 DNA sequence: TGTGCCAGCAGTCGAGGGACAGCGAACACCGGGGAGCTGTTTTTT. The chain is built from TRBV5-5 and TRBJ2-2, with TRBD1 identical over 7 bases. Trimming removed 5 bases from V and 0 bases from J; junction bases left unmatched: 4. Germline assignment: CDR1 SGHKS and CDR2 YYEKEE (reference sequence). The CDR3 sequence is 15 residues long.

This clonotype appeared many times. CDR3 loop: CASSFGERYEQYF. Written as DNA, the CDR3 is TGTGCCAGCAGCTTTGGTGAAAGGTACGAGCAGTACTTC. The chain combines TRBV7-8 with TRBJ2-7; D remains unclear. CDR1 SGHVS and CDR2 FQNEAQ come from the germline V gene. This CDR3 has 13 residues. V was clipped by 3 bases and J by 4 bases, with 10 bases between them.

The rearrangement uses TRBV7-9 and TRBJ1-5; D is ambiguous. The V end lost 9 bases, the J end lost 3 bases, and 12 bases lay between the germline ends. Germline V gene lookup returns CDR1 SEHNR and CDR2 FQNEAQ (reference sequence). There are 13 residues in the CDR3. Here the CDR3 reads CASSREPNQPQHF. For the CDR3, the DNA is TGTGCCAGTTCCAGAGAACCCAATCAGCCCCAGCATTTT.

The gene calls are TRBV7-2 and TRBJ1-5; no clear D gene. This CDR3 spans 15 amino acids. Trimming took 7 bases from V and 1 from J, leaving 14 bases between them. Germline CDR1 SGHTA, CDR2 FQGNSA. This chain's CDR3 is CASNAGSYSNQPQHF. CDR3 nucleotide sequence: TGTGCCAGCAACGCCGGCAGCTACAGCAATCAGCCCCAGCATTTT.

This clonotype occurred many times. The chain links TRBV7-9 to TRBJ2-3; possible D gene TRBD2, 5 bases. V gave up 5 bases and J gave up 5 bases, with 17 bases separating them. Looked up from germline, CDR1 is SEHNR and CDR2 is FQNEAQ (reference sequence). The CDR3 is 15 residues long. In nucleotides, the CDR3 is TGTGCCAGCAGCCCCAATGGGGAGAGAGGAGATACGCAGTATTTT. Its translation is CASSPNGERGDTQYF.

This clonotype occurred many times. The chain is built from TRBV7-6 and TRBJ2-3, with 12 bases identical to TRBD2. The CDR3 sequence is 16 residues long. Germline CDR1 reads SGHVS; CDR2 reads FNYEAQ. V trimming: 4 bases; J trimming: 2 bases; junction bases outside the gene matches: 4. CDR3: CASSSLAGGLTDTQYF. The CDR3, as DNA: TGTGCCAGCAGCTCACTAGCGGGGGGACTCACAGATACGCAGTATTTT.

The table lists this clonotype with a count of one. This sequence joins TRBV15 and TRBJ2-2, with 7 bases fitting TRBD2. Germline values: CDR1 LNHNV, CDR2 YYDKDF (reference sequence). The CDR3 is made up of 11 amino acids. With V trimmed by 8 bases and J by 6 bases, 0 bases remained unmatched. The CDR3 loop is CATRGAGELFF. Here the CDR3 DNA reads TGTGCCACCCGGGGGGCCGGGGAGCTGTTTTTT.

A few counts support this clonotype. V is TRBV25-1 and J is TRBJ2-2; no reliable D call. The germline gives CDR1 MGHDK, CDR2 SYGVNS. V was trimmed by 1 base and J by 1 base, leaving 7 bases between them. The CDR3 is 15 amino acids. The CDR3 DNA reads TGTGCCAGCAGTGAATCGCGGAAGAACACCGGGGAGCTGTTTTTT. This translates into CASSESRKNTGELFF. The whole variable domain, remainder taken from reference TRBV25-1 and TRBJ2-2, is EADIYQTPRYLVIGTGKKITLECSQTMGHDKMYWYQQDPGMELHLIHYSYGVNSTEKGDLSSESTVSRIRTEHFPLTLESARPSHTSQYLCASSESRKNTGELFFGEGSRLTVL.

The CDR3 bases are TGTGCCAGCAGTTCCAGACCCGGGACAGGGAGAGCTTTCTTT. This gives the protein CASSSRPGTGRAFF. This chain connects TRBV28 to TRBJ1-1; 9 nucleotides line up with TRBD1. V trimming: 4 bases; J trimming: 10 bases; junction bases outside the gene matches: 10. Per the germline V gene, CDR1 is MDHEN and CDR2 is SYDVKM. The CDR3 runs 14 residues.

The chain has TRBV27 and TRBJ2-1; D uncertain. The CDR3 consists of 13 residues. The V gene lost 5 bases and the J gene lost 6 bases, with 11 bases spanning the gap. The germline V gene encodes CDR1 MNHEY and CDR2 SMNVEV (reference sequence). The chain's CDR3 is CASSRSGFNEQFF. In nucleotides, the CDR3 is TGTGCCAGCAGTCGTTCTGGGTTCAATGAGCAGTTCTTC.